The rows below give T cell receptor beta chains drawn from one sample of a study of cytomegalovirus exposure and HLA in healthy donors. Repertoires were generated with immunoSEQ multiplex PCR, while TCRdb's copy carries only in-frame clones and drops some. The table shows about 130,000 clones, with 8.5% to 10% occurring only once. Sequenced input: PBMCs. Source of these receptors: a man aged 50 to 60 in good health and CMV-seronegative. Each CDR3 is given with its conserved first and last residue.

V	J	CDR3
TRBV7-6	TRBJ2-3	CASSFALGGSTDTQYF
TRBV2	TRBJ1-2	CASSEARGRGRGGYTF
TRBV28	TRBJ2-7	CASSASGGPYEQYF
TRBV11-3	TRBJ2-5	CASSLRQQETQYF
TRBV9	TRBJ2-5	CASSAHQTSDETQYF
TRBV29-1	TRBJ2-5	CSVILVTETWTQYF
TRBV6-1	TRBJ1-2	CASSELGQGYGYTF
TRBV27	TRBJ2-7	CASRTLAASSYEQYF
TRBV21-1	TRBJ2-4	CASSKEPSQGAKKVAKNIQYF
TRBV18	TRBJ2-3	CASSPRTSGVLSTDTQYF
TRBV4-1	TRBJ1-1	CASSQGRWISNTEAFF
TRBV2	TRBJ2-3	CASSESPGKVGTDTQYF